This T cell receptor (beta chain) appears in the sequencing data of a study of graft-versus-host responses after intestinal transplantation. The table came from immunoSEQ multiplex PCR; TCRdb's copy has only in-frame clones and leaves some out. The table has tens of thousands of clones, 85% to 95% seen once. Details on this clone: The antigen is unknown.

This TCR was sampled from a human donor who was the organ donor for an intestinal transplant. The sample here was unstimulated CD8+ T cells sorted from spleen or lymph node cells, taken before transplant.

The CDR3 nucleotides are TGTGCCAGTGGACTAGCGGGGGGCCCCAATGAGCAGTTCTTC. Encoded protein: CASGLAGGPNEQFF. V gene TRBV19 combines with J gene TRBJ2-1; TRBD2 agrees at 14 bases. The germline gives CDR1 LNHDA, CDR2 SQIVND (reference sequence). V gave up 8 bases and J gave up 6 bases; unmatched junction bases: 3. The CDR3 extends over 14 amino acids.